These T cell receptor beta chains were read from a single sample in a study of regulatory T cells in long-lasting Graves disease. TCRdb passed the multiplex PCR reads through MiXCR, listing each CDR3 protein once. Among 350,000 to 450,000 distinct CDR3 sequences, 20% to 25% were seen once, and the ten largest hold around 30%. The sequences come from peripheral blood mononuclear cells (PBMCs), collected when the disease was refractory, from a patient treated with antithyroid drugs. Every receptor here comes from a woman between 35 and 50 years old with Graves disease. Both conserved end residues are part of each CDR3. D genes are given only for firm matches. Expanded clones get a size class; other rows say once, few or many, or leave the size out.

d_call: .
j_call: TRBJ1-1
clone_size: many
v_call: TRBV10-3
cdr3_nt: TGTGCCATCAGTGACAGGGTTCGCGCTGAAGCTTTCTTT
cdr3_aa: CAISDRVRAEAFF

d_call: .
j_call: TRBJ2-2
clone_size: .
v_call: TRBV3-1
cdr3_nt: TGTGCCAGCAGCCAACCCCCGGACAGTTTAGCCGGGGAGCTGTTTTTT
cdr3_aa: CASSQPPDSLAGELFF

d_call: .
j_call: TRBJ2-5
clone_size: .
v_call: TRBV7-9
cdr3_nt: TGTGCCAGCAGCTTAGGACATTGGGAGACCCAGTACTTC
cdr3_aa: CASSLGHWETQYF

d_call: .
j_call: TRBJ1-1
clone_size: many
v_call: TRBV28
cdr3_nt: TGTGCCAGCAGTTTACGGGGGCGATGGACTGAAGCTTTCTTT
cdr3_aa: CASSLRGRWTEAFF

d_call: .
j_call: TRBJ1-4
clone_size: few
v_call: TRBV20-1
cdr3_nt: TGCAGTGCCTACCTCCAGGGGGAAAAACTGTTTTTT
cdr3_aa: CSAYLQGEKLFF

d_call: TRBD2
j_call: TRBJ2-2
clone_size: few
v_call: TRBV7-2
cdr3_nt: TGTGCCAGCAGCCGGGGAGGGAGGGGCCTCCGTCAATCCGGGGAGCTGTTTTTT
cdr3_aa: CASSRGGRGLRQSGELFF

d_call: .
j_call: TRBJ2-3
clone_size: few
v_call: TRBV11-2
cdr3_nt: TGTGCCAGCAGCCCGGCGGGGAGTAGGACAGATACGCAGTATTTT
cdr3_aa: CASSPAGSRTDTQYF

d_call: .
j_call: TRBJ1-1
clone_size: .
v_call: TRBV19
cdr3_nt: TGTGCCAGTCGCCACCTCCAAGTTAACACTGAAGCTTTCTTT
cdr3_aa: CASRHLQVNTEAFF

d_call: .
j_call: TRBJ2-7
clone_size: many
v_call: TRBV20-1
cdr3_nt: TGCAGTGCTAGGGGGGGATCCTACGAGCAGTACTTC
cdr3_aa: CSARGGSYEQYF

d_call: TRBD1
j_call: TRBJ2-5
clone_size: many
v_call: TRBV18
cdr3_nt: TGTGCCAGCTCACCACGCGACAGGGGCGAGACCCAGTACTTC
cdr3_aa: CASSPRDRGETQYF

d_call: .
j_call: TRBJ2-7
clone_size: many
v_call: TRBV6-1
cdr3_nt: TGTGCCAGCAGCCCCCGCGGAACAAGCTCCTACGAGCAGTACTTC
cdr3_aa: CASSPRGTSSYEQYF

d_call: .
j_call: TRBJ1-2
clone_size: .
v_call: TRBV19
cdr3_nt: TGTGCCAGTAGTATAGGCTCTCTAGGACGGAACTATGGCTACACCTTC
cdr3_aa: CASSIGSLGRNYGYTF

d_call: TRBD2
j_call: TRBJ2-7
clone_size: .
v_call: TRBV3-1
cdr3_nt: TGTGCCAGCAGCCAAGGACTGGGGAGGGAGCAGCAGTACTTC
cdr3_aa: CASSQGLGREQQYF

d_call: TRBD1
j_call: TRBJ1-4
clone_size: many
v_call: TRBV20-1
cdr3_nt: TGCAGTGCTACCTCAGGGGGCGCGGTTGAAAAACTGTTTTTT
cdr3_aa: CSATSGGAVEKLFF

d_call: TRBD1
j_call: TRBJ1-1
clone_size: few
v_call: TRBV13
cdr3_nt: TGTGCCAGCAGCTCTGACAGGGTGCGGGCTTTCTTT
cdr3_aa: CASSSDRVRAFF

d_call: .
j_call: TRBJ2-7
clone_size: .
v_call: TRBV7-9
cdr3_nt: TGTGCCAGCAGCTTCTCAGGGGCTACCTACGAGCAGTACTTC
cdr3_aa: CASSFSGATYEQYF

d_call: .
j_call: TRBJ2-3
clone_size: many
v_call: TRBV12-3/TRBV12-4
cdr3_nt: TGTGCCAGCAGCTCCCGGGATACGCAGTATTTT
cdr3_aa: CASSSRDTQYF

d_call: TRBD1
j_call: TRBJ1-2
clone_size: .
v_call: TRBV9
cdr3_nt: TGTGCCAGCAGCGCATCCGGGACAGGGGCAGGCTACACCTTC
cdr3_aa: CASSASGTGAGYTF

d_call: .
j_call: TRBJ2-7
clone_size: .
v_call: TRBV10-2
cdr3_nt: TGCGCCAGCAGTGCGGTAGGTGCGGGCTACGAGCAGTACTTC
cdr3_aa: CASSAVGAGYEQYF

d_call: .
j_call: TRBJ2-2
clone_size: many
v_call: TRBV2
cdr3_nt: TGTGCCAGCAGTGAAGTAGGTTTAGGGGGAACGACCACCGGGGAGCTGTTTTTT
cdr3_aa: CASSEVGLGGTTTGELFF

d_call: .
j_call: TRBJ1-2
clone_size: .
v_call: TRBV4-2
cdr3_nt: TGTGCCAGCAGCCAAGGGCAGTCACTTAACTATGGCTACACCTTC
cdr3_aa: CASSQGQSLNYGYTF

d_call: .
j_call: TRBJ2-6
clone_size: few
v_call: TRBV25-1
cdr3_nt: TGTGCCAGCAGTCCCTTGAGCTCTGGGGCCAACGTCCTGACTTTC
cdr3_aa: CASSPLSSGANVLTF

d_call: .
j_call: TRBJ1-1
clone_size: many
v_call: TRBV13
cdr3_nt: TGTGCCAGCAGCTTAGGTCCAGGGGCCACTGAAGCTTTCTTT
cdr3_aa: CASSLGPGATEAFF

d_call: .
j_call: TRBJ2-2
clone_size: .
v_call: TRBV7-9
cdr3_nt: TGTGCCAGCAGCTTAGGTCGTGTCCGAAGGCCCGGGGAGCTGTTTTTT
cdr3_aa: CASSLGRVRRPGELFF